In this sample, the clone carrying this T cell receptor (beta chain) turned up a few times. Its antigen is unidentified. The CDR3 sequence is 17 residues long. Trimming cost V 6 bases and J 0 bases, with 21 bases left between them. Germline V CDR1 and CDR2: DFQATT, SNEGSKA (reference sequence). TCRdb re-called the reads with MiXCR, one entry per CDR3 protein. This table has roughly 860,000 distinct CDR3 sequences, about 30% appearing once. This entry comes from a study of T cell repertoires in cytomegalovirus infection. Here the sequenced sample was cultured CD8+ T cells from PBMCs, taken from culture after CMV antigen stimulation. The V gene is TRBV20-1, the J gene TRBJ1-5, with D maybe TRBD1 (5 bases). This sequence was found in a human donor in good health (CMV status not recorded). Some clones in this sample may be carry-over from other donors' samples. For the CDR3, the DNA is TGCAGTGCAAGTTACCGGGACGGACATTATAGCAATCAGCCCCAGCATTTT. Residues: CSASYRDGHYSNQPQHF.